One sample yielded the 25 T cell receptor beta chains listed below, sequenced in a study of cytomegalovirus exposure and HLA in healthy donors. PCR involved 60 Vbeta and 13 Jbeta primers. The protocol was immunoSEQ multiplex PCR, while the TCRdb copy is restricted to in-frame clones and leaves out a portion. The sample carries roughly 130,000 clones, 65% to 80% recorded once. Sequencing used PBMCs. The receptors were sampled from a male donor in good health and CMV-seropositive.

This chain joins TRBV6-1 and TRBJ2-1; TRBD2 matches at 11 bases. Germline V gives CDR1 MNHNS, CDR2 SASEGT. The CDR3 runs to 15 residues. Germline trimming cut 7 bases from V and 4 bases from J; bases unmatched to any gene: 6. The DNA for the CDR3 is TGTGCCAGCAAACTAGCGGGAGCCCTGTACAATGAGCAGTTCTTC. This translates into CASKLAGALYNEQFF.

The V gene is TRBV14, the J gene TRBJ2-3; D not certain. Germline V gene lookup returns CDR1 SGHDN and CDR2 FVKESK. Deletions cut 5 bases from V and 4 bases from J, with 4 bases between. This CDR3 contains 11 residues. The CDR3 spells CASSIADTQYF. For the CDR3, the DNA is TGTGCCAGCAGCATAGCAGATACGCAGTATTTT.

J is TRBJ1-2 and V is TRBV6-5, with D possibly matching TRBD1 (5 bases). The CDR3 consists of 16 residues. V gave up 2 bases and J gave up 6 bases, with 19 bases separating them. In germline, CDR1 is MNHEY, CDR2 SVGAGI. CDR3 DNA sequence: TGTGCCAGCAGTTACGACTCCCCCCAGGGTTTCGATGGCTACACCTTC. Residues: CASSYDSPQGFDGYTF.

CDR3 sequence (DNA): TGTGCCAGCAGTCCGAGACAGCTCTCCTACGAGCAGTACTTC. It encodes CASSPRQLSYEQYF. This rearrangement joins TRBV28 to TRBJ2-7; D is possibly TRBD1 (5 bases). CDR1 and CDR2 from the germline V gene are MDHEN and SYDVKM. V was shortened by 5 bases and J by 0 bases, with 11 bases between the two germline ends. This CDR3 region has 14 residues.

V gene TRBV7-2 combines with J gene TRBJ1-2; no clear D. The germline V gene has CDR1 SGHTA and CDR2 FQGNSA. Trimming removed 2 bases at V and 4 bases at J, with 14 bases between. CDR3 length: 15 amino acids. The CDR3 loop reads CASSLRQVGVYGYTF. CDR3 nucleotide sequence: TGTGCCAGCAGCTTACGTCAGGTTGGTGTCTATGGCTACACCTTC.

The genes are TRBV27 and TRBJ2-7; D may be TRBD2 (5 bases). The V gene lost 0 bases and the J gene lost 3 bases, with 6 bases spanning the gap. The CDR3 consists of 13 residues. CDR1 is MNHEY and CDR2 is SMNVEV in the germline V gene (reference sequence). The CDR3 DNA sequence: TGTGCCAGCAGTTTATCGAGGGTCTACGAGCAGTACTTC. Protein sequence: CASSLSRVYEQYF.

The chain recombines TRBV5-4 with TRBJ1-2; tentative D call: TRBD1 (5 bases). V lost 3 bases to trimming and J lost 2 bases, with 17 bases between them. The germline gives CDR1 SGHNT, CDR2 YYREEE (reference sequence). This CDR3 comprises 16 residues. In DNA form, the CDR3 reads TGTGCCAGCAGCTCCCCATGGGGGGGAGCGAACTATGGCTACACCTTC. This translates into CASSSPWGGANYGYTF.

A single count supports this clone. The J gene is TRBJ2-5, the V gene TRBV28; 9 nucleotides match TRBD1. The DNA end is more similar to TRBJ2-7, so the J call may be wrong. CDR3 size: 16 residues. Germline CDR1 MDHEN, CDR2 SYDVKM. In nucleotides, the CDR3 is TGTGCCAGCAGTCCAAGGCCGGGACAGGGCTTCTACGAGCAGTACTTC. Its protein product is CASSPRPGQGFYEQYF.

The chain has TRBV6-1 and TRBJ2-7; a possible D gene is TRBD1 (6 bases). V lost 4 bases and J lost 3, with 19 bases in between. The CDR3 contains 16 residues. Germline CDR1 reads MNHNS; CDR2 reads SASEGT. Here the CDR3 DNA reads TGTGCCAGCAGTGGCCAACAGGGAAATCCCCTCTACGAGCAGTACTTC. Protein: CASSGQQGNPLYEQYF.

The rearrangement uses TRBV14 and TRBJ2-7; 11 positions agree with TRBD2. The CDR3 contains 18 residues. V was pared by 3 bases and J by 4 bases, with 14 bases of the junction left unmatched. Per germline, CDR1 SGHDN and CDR2 FVKESK. CDR3 sequence: CASSHPRSGGAGVYEQYF. CDR3 coding DNA: TGTGCCAGCAGCCATCCCCGTAGCGGGGGGGCCGGAGTATACGAGCAGTACTTC.

This chain connects TRBV9 to TRBJ2-7, with 7 bases aligning to TRBD1. CDR1 SGDLS and CDR2 YYNGEE come from the germline V gene. J gave up 0 bases and V 4 bases, and 4 bases lay outside the gene matches. The CDR3 extends over 14 amino acids. CDR3 protein: CASSPGGSSYEQYF. Written as DNA, the CDR3 is TGTGCCAGCAGCCCAGGGGGATCCTCCTACGAGCAGTACTTC.

The V gene is TRBV6-1, the J gene TRBJ2-7; weak D call: TRBD1 (6 bases). CDR3 length: 13 residues. V gave up 8 bases and J gave up 3 bases, with 14 bases separating them. CDR1 MNHNS and CDR2 SASEGT come from the germline V gene. The CDR3 sequence is CASSDSLLYEQYF. CDR3 DNA: TGTGCCAGCTCGGACAGTTTACTCTACGAGCAGTACTTC.

The gene calls are TRBV10-3 and TRBJ2-7, with 8 bases aligning to TRBD1. The CDR3 extends over 14 amino acids. Germline V CDR1 and CDR2: ENHRY, SYGVKD. V shed 7 bases and J 6 bases; nucleotides not matched to a gene: 11. The CDR3 sequence is CAINPGQGTSEQYF. The CDR3, as DNA: TGTGCCATCAATCCAGGACAGGGAACAAGCGAGCAGTACTTC.

The chain combines TRBV11-2 with TRBJ2-2, with 9 bases aligning to TRBD2. V gave up 4 bases and J gave up 2 bases; unmatched junction bases: 11. The germline gives CDR1 SGHAT, CDR2 FQNNGV. The CDR3 totals 18 residues. The CDR3 DNA reads TGTGCCAGCAGCTCTTTAGAGGCTAGCGGGATAAACACCGGGGAGCTGTTTTTT. Residues: CASSSLEASGINTGELFF.

The chain employs TRBV12-5 and TRBJ1-2; 8 nucleotides align to TRBD1. After removal of 1 base from V and 4 bases from J, the junction contained 8 bases not matched to a gene. The CDR3 is 16 residues long. The germline V gene encodes CDR1 LGHNT and CDR2 FRNRAP. The CDR3 DNA follows: TGTGCTAGTGGTTTGGGTGCAGGGGGCCTAGGCTATGGCTACACCTTC. This translates into CASGLGAGGLGYGYTF.

CDR3 sequence: CASSVGGLAGVGETQYF. The CDR3 DNA follows: TGTGCCAGCAGCGTAGGGGGGCTAGCGGGCGTCGGGGAGACCCAGTACTTC. V and J are TRBV9 and TRBJ2-5; 8 positions match TRBD2. The ends lost 0 bases at V and 5 bases at J; junction bases unmatched: 12. This CDR3 is built from 17 residues. CDR1 and CDR2 (germline): SGDLS, YYNGEE.

The chain has TRBV27 and TRBJ2-7; the match to TRBD2 covers 12 bases. Trimming took 6 bases from V and 5 from J; bases not matched to a gene: 5. Looked up from germline, CDR1 is MNHEY and CDR2 is SMNVEV (reference sequence). This CDR3 spans 14 amino acids. The CDR3 nucleotides are TGTGCCAGCAGCGTCGGACTAGCGGGAAACGAGCAGTACTTC. Its translation is CASSVGLAGNEQYF.

The V and J genes are TRBV5-5 and TRBJ2-7; 9 bases are shared with TRBD2. Germline assignment: CDR1 SGHKS and CDR2 YYEKEE (reference sequence). The trim removed 3 bases at V and 3 bases at J, leaving 7 bases unmatched. The CDR3 spans 15 residues. CDR3 residues: CASSWGGAGGYEQYF. In nucleotides, the CDR3 is TGTGCCAGCAGCTGGGGCGGAGCGGGGGGCTACGAGCAGTACTTC. Full variable domain (remainder filled in from reference TRBV5-5 and TRBJ2-7): DAGVTQSPTHLIKTRGQQVTLRCSPISGHKSVSWYQQVLGQGPQFIFQYYEKEERGRGNFPDRFSARQFPNYSSELNVNALLLGDSALYLCASSWGGAGGYEQYFGPGTRLTVT.

This chain uses TRBV5-1 with TRBJ2-3, with TRBD2 identical over 7 bases. V trimming: 4 bases; J trimming: 2 bases; junction bases outside the gene matches: 7. This CDR3 is 15 amino acids long. Looked up from germline, CDR1 is SGHRS and CDR2 is YFSETQ. Here the CDR3 reads CASSPGAGVTDTQYF. Written as DNA, the CDR3 is TGCGCCAGCAGCCCCGGGGCGGGGGTCACAGATACGCAGTATTTT.

The count of this clone is one. The gene calls are TRBV5-1 and TRBJ2-3, with 7 bases that match TRBD1. The CDR3 is made up of 14 amino acids. After removal of 4 bases from V and 1 base from J, the junction contained 3 bases not matched to a gene. Germline CDR1 is SGHRS and CDR2 is YFSETQ. The CDR3 DNA is TGCGCCAGCAGCACAGGACAGGGCACAGATACGCAGTATTTT. This encodes CASSTGQGTDTQYF.

CDR3 sequence (DNA): TGTGCCAGCGTTTCCGCCTCGGACAGCTATAATCAGCCCCAGCATTTT. Residues: CASVSASDSYNQPQHF. The chain recombines TRBV28 with TRBJ1-5, with D maybe TRBD1 (6 bases). The germline CDR1 and CDR2 sequences are MDHEN and SYDVKM. Trimming took off 8 bases at V and 4 bases at J, with 21 bases between the two ends. The length of the CDR3 is 16 residues. Using reference TRBV28 and TRBJ1-5 for the parts outside the CDR3, the full variable domain is DVKVTQSSRYLVKRTGEKVFLECVQDMDHENMFWYRQDPGLGLRLIYFSYDVKMKEKGDIPEGYSVSREKKERFSLILESASTNQTSMYLCASVSASDSYNQPQHFGDGTRLSIL.

The chain recombines TRBV25-1 with TRBJ1-4, with 9 bases lining up with TRBD1. The V segment lost 5 bases and the J segment 7 bases; nucleotides outside the gene matches: 8. The germline V gene encodes CDR1 MGHDK and CDR2 SYGVNS. The CDR3 sequence is 15 residues long. CDR3 nucleotides: TGTGCCAGCAGTCCACCGGGACAGGGAGGTGAAAAACTGTTTTTT. It codes for CASSPPGQGGEKLFF.

A single count supports this clone. J is TRBJ2-4 and V is TRBV5-4; D is ambiguous. The CDR3 spans 16 residues. Per germline, CDR1 SGHNT and CDR2 YYREEE (reference sequence). Trimming removed 2 bases at V and 4 bases at J, with 16 bases between. CDR3 DNA sequence: TGTGCCAGCAGCTTAAGTAGCTCGTTGGCAAAAAACATTCAGTACTTC. It is translated as CASSLSSSLAKNIQYF.

The table lists this clone with a count of one. V usage is TRBV2 and J usage is TRBJ1-2; possible D gene TRBD1, 6 bases. This CDR3 is 15 amino acids long. Germline V gene data show CDR1 as SNHLY and CDR2 as FYNNEI. V was pared by 2 bases and J by 4 bases, with 14 bases between. The CDR3 protein is CASSELAGAVYGYTF. In DNA, the CDR3 is TGTGCCAGCAGTGAATTAGCGGGGGCGGTCTATGGCTACACCTTC. Together with reference TRBV2 and TRBJ1-2, the CDR3 gives the full variable domain: EPEVTQTPSHQVTQMGQEVILRCVPISNHLYFYWYRQILGQKVEFLVSFYNNEISEKSEIFDDQFSVERPDGSNFTLKIRSTKLEDSAMYFCASSELAGAVYGYTFGSGTRLTVV.

CDR3 in amino acids: CAWEGLTYGYTF. CDR3 nucleotides: TGTGCCTGGGAGGGTCTTACCTATGGCTACACCTTC. The gene calls are TRBV30 and TRBJ1-2; D gene unclear. The V end lost 5 bases, the J end lost 4 bases, and 11 bases lay between the germline ends. The V gene's germline CDR1 is GTSNPN and CDR2 SVGIG (reference sequence). This CDR3 spans 12 amino acids.